There are many counts of the clone carrying this T cell receptor (beta chain). The target antigen is unknown. TCRdb's table, derived via immunoSEQ multiplex PCR, lists solely in-frame clones and lacks some. The sample contains tens of thousands of clones, none of them singletons. This sample was taken from a study of T cells after posttransplantation cyclophosphamide. Findings and limits, study-wide: Donor CD8+ memory clones often dominated recipient blood repertoires at later times. Recipient CMV seropositivity and CMV reactivation strongly tracked TRB clonality. Skin or GI-infiltrating T cells shared few TRB sequences with blood.

Trimming cost V 2 bases and J 0 bases, with 8 bases left between them. Germline V gene sequence: CDR1 SGHAT, CDR2 FQNNGV. This CDR3 has 15 amino acids. What was sequenced was PBMCs. This clonotype was sampled from a man aged 50-60 years in good health, CMV-negative, and a related stem cell transplant donor. The chain links TRBV11-2 to TRBJ1-5, with unresolved D. The CDR3 loop reads CASSLSSYSNQPQHF. The DNA of the CDR3 is TGTGCCAGCAGCTTAAGCTCCTATAGCAATCAGCCCCAGCATTTT.